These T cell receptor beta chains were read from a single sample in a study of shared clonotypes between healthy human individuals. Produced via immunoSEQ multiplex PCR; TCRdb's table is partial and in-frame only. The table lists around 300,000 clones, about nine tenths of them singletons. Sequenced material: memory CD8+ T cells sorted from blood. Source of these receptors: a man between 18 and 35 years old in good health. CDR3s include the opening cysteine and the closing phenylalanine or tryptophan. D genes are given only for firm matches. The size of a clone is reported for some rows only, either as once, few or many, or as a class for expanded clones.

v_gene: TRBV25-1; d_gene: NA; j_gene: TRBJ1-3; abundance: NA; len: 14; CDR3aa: CASSESGSGNTIYF; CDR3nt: TGTGCCAGCAGTGAATCAGGGTCTGGAAACACCATATATTTT
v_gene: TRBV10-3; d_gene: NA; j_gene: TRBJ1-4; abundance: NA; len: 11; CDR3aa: CAISENYPLFF; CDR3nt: TGTGCCATCAGTGAGAATTACCCACTGTTTTTT
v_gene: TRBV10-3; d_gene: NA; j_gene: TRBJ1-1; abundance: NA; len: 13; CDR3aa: CAITWDPNTEAFF; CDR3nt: TGTGCCATCACCTGGGACCCGAACACTGAAGCTTTCTTT
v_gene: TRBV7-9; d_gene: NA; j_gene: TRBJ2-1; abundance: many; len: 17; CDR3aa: CASSLSPGTSAGNEQFF; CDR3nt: TGTGCCAGCAGCTTAAGTCCCGGGACTTCAGCTGGTAATGAGCAGTTCTTC
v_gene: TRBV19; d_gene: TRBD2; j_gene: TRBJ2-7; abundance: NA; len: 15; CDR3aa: CASSIGRAGVYEQYF; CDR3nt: TGTGCCAGTAGTATCGGAAGGGCGGGGGTCTACGAGCAGTACTTC
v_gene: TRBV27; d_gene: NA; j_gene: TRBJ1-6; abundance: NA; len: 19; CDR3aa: CASSLWLSGSSSYNSPLHF; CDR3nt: TGTGCCAGCAGTTTATGGTTGTCAGGGTCTAGCTCCTATAATTCACCCCTCCACTTT
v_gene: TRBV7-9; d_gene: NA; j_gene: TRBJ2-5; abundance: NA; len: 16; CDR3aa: CASSFTPGYVQETQYF; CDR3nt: TGTGCCAGCAGCTTCACCCCAGGGTATGTTCAAGAGACCCAGTACTTC
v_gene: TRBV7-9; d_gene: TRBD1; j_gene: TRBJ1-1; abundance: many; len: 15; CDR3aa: CASSLVEGAGTEAFF; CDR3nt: TGTGCCAGCAGCTTAGTGGAGGGGGCGGGAACTGAAGCTTTCTTT
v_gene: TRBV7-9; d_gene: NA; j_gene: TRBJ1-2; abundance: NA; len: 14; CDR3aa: CASSQGTGNYGYTF; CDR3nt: TGTGCCAGCAGCCAAGGGACGGGCAACTATGGCTACACCTTC
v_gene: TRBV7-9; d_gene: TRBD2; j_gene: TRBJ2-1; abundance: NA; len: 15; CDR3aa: CASSSTSGRVNEQFF; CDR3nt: TGTGCCAGCAGCTCGACTAGCGGGAGGGTTAATGAGCAGTTCTTC
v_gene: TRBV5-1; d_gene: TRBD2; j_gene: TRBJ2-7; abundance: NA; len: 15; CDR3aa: CASSLAGGFAYEQYF; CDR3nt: TGCGCCAGCAGCTTGGCCGGGGGGTTTGCCTACGAGCAGTACTTC
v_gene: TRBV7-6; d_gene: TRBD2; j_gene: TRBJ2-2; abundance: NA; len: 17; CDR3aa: CASSLADSGGLTGELFF; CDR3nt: TGTGCCAGCAGCTTAGCGGATAGCGGGGGCCTCACCGGGGAGCTGTTTTTT
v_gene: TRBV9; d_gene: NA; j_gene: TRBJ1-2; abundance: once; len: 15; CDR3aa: CASSVFTGIPYGYTF; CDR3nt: TGTGCCAGCAGCGTCTTTACAGGGATCCCCTATGGCTACACCTTC
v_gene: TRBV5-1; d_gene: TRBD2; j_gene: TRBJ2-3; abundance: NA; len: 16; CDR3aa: CASSSPAGGWPDTQYF; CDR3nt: TGCGCCAGCAGCTCACCAGCGGGGGGCTGGCCAGATACGCAGTATTTT
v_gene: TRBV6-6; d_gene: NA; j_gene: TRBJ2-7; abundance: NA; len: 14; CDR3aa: CASSYSDGSYEQYF; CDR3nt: TGTGCCAGCAGTTACTCGGACGGCTCCTACGAGCAGTACTTC
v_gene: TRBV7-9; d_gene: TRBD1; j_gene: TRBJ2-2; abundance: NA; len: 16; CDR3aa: CASSLDRGAGTGELFF; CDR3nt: TGTGCCAGCAGCTTGGACAGGGGGGCTGGCACCGGGGAGCTGTTTTTT
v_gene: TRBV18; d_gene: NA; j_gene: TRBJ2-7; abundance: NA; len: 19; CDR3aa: CASSPHVGRARTRRYEQYF; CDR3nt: TGTGCCAGCTCACCACATGTGGGGCGGGCAAGGACCCGAAGGTACGAGCAGTACTTC
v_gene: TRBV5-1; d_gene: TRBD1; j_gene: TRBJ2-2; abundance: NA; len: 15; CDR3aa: CASTADRANTGELFF; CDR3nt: TGCGCCAGCACCGCGGACAGGGCGAACACCGGGGAGCTGTTTTTT
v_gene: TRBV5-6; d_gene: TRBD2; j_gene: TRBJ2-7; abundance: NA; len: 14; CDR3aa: CASSLGGSPYEQYF; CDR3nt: TGTGCCAGCAGCTTGGGCGGGAGCCCCTACGAGCAGTACTTC
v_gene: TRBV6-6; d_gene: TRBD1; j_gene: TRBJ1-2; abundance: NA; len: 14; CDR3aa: CASSLGQGGAGYTF; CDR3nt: TGTGCCAGCAGTTTGGGACAGGGCGGAGCTGGCTACACCTTC
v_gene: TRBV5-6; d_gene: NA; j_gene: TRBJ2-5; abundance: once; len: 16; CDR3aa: CASSSPGNPIQETQYF; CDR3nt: TGTGCCAGCAGCTCCCCGGGAAATCCCATACAAGAGACCCAGTACTTC
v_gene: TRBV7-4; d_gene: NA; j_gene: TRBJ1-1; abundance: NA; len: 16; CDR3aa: CASILNGREMNTEAFF; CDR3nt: TGTGCCAGCATCCTTAACGGAAGGGAAATGAACACTGAAGCTTTCTTT
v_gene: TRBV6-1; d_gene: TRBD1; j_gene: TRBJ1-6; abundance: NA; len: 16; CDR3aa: CASSGTGGTYNSPLHF; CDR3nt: TGTGCCAGCAGTGGGACAGGGGGCACCTATAATTCACCCCTCCACTTT
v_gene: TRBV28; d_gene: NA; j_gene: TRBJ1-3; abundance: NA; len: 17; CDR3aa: CASSLLIGTKTGNTIYF; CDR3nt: TGTGCCAGCAGTTTATTAATAGGGACAAAAACTGGAAACACCATATATTTT
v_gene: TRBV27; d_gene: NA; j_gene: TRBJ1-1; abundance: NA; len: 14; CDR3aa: CASSMTAGLTEAFF; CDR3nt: TGTGCCAGCTCCATGACGGCGGGGCTGACTGAAGCTTTCTTT
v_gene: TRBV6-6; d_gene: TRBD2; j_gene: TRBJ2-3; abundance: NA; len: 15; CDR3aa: CASSFSGGFTDTQYF; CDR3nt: TGTGCCAGCAGTTTTAGCGGGGGATTCACAGATACGCAGTATTTT
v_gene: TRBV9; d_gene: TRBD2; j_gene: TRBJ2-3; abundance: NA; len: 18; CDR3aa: CASSVGPGRDYSTDTQYF; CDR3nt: TGTGCCAGCAGCGTAGGTCCCGGCCGGGACTATTCAACAGATACGCAGTATTTT
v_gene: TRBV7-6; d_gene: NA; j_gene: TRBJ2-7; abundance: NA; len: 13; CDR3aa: CASSFQPGGEQYF; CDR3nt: TGTGCCAGCAGCTTTCAGCCCGGCGGCGAGCAGTACTTC
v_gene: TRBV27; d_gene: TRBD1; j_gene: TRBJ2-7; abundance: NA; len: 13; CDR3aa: CASSPGQGYEQYF; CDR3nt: TGTGCCAGCAGTCCGGGACAGGGCTACGAGCAGTACTTC
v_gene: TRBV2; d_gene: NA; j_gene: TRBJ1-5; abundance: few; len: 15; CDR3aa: CASTEIGGINQPQHF; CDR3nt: TGTGCCAGCACTGAGATCGGGGGTATCAATCAGCCCCAGCATTTT
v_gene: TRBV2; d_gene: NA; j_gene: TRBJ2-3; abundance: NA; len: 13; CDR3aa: CASSEQGPDTQYF; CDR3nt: TGTGCCAGCAGTGAACAGGGGCCAGATACGCAGTATTTT
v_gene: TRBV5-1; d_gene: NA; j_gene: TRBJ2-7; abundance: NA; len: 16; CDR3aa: CASSLGGWGTSYEQYF; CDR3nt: TGCGCCAGCAGCTTGGGCGGGTGGGGGACGTCCTACGAGCAGTACTTC
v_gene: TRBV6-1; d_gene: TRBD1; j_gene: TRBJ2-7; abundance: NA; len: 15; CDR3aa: CASSQPGQGAYEQYF; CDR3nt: TGTGCCAGCAGCCAACCCGGCCAGGGGGCCTACGAGCAGTACTTC
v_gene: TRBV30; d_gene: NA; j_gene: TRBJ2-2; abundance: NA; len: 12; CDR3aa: CAWSVGLWELFF; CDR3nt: TGTGCCTGGAGTGTCGGTCTTTGGGAGCTGTTTTTT
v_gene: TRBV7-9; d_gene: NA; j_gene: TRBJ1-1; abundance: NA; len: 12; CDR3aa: CAGVAGDTEAFF; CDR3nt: TGTGCCGGCGTGGCGGGGGACACTGAAGCTTTCTTT
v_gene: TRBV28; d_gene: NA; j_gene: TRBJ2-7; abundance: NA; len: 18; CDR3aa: CASNPWGLAGFTTYEQYF; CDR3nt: TGTGCCAGCAACCCCTGGGGACTTGCCGGATTCACTACGTACGAGCAGTACTTC
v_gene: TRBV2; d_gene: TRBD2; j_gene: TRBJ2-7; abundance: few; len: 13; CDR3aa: CASLGLVAYEQYF; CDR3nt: TGTGCCAGCCTAGGACTAGTAGCCTACGAGCAGTACTTC
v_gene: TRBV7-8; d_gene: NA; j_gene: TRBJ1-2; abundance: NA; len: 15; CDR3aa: CASTPRDGNSGGYTF; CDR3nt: TGTGCCAGCACCCCCCGGGACGGCAATTCTGGTGGCTACACCTTC
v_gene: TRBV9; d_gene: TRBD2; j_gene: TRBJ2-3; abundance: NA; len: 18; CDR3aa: CASSVAGLAGVGTDTQYF; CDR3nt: TGTGCCAGCAGCGTAGCTGGGCTAGCGGGAGTAGGCACAGATACGCAGTATTTT
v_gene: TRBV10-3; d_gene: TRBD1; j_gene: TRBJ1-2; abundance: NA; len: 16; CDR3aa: CAISESEGQAAYGYTF; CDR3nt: TGTGCCATCAGTGAGTCGGAGGGACAGGCTGCCTATGGCTACACCTTC